This T cell receptor (beta chain) derives from a study of OX40 agonist ivuxolimab in advanced cancers. Background on the study: At around 83% male, the cohort had a mean age of 60 years, ranging from roughly 20 to 90.

Only in-frame clones appear in the TCRdb table, and some are missing; sequencing was by immunoSEQ multiplex PCR. The sample holds tens of thousands of clones; roughly 90% are singletons and the top ten take 0.85% to 1.1%. Whole-study findings and limits: Low normalized T-cell clonal expansion was additionally recorded for some nonresponders. Antigens targeted by the expanded peripheral T cells were not determined. Average numbers of expanded clones were greater in CD8+ T cells than in CD4+.

Regarding this clone: Its antigen is not identified. A junction boundary mismatches the germline segment, possibly from a read error.

The CDR3 is made up of 18 amino acids. Germline V gives CDR1 MRHNA, CDR2 SNTAGT. The chain joins TRBV6-4 to TRBJ1-3, with TRBD1 matching over 8 bases. The sequence derives from an adult with an advanced solid tumor such as melanoma, head and neck, liver or kidney cancer. The sequences come from CD4+ or CD8+ T cells sorted from blood, collected in a trial of the OX40 agonist ivuxolimab. The CDR3 DNA reads as TGTGCCAACAGTTCTCCCCGGGCAGGGGGCTTGTCTGGAAACACCATATATTTT. It codes for CANSSPRAGGLSGNTIYF.